What follows are 4 T cell receptor beta chains derived from one specimen sequenced in a study of T cells in Graves' hyperthyroidism and ophthalmopathy (dated by TCRdb to about 2019). The library was prepared using multiplex PCR. The sequencer listed for this sample is Illumina HiSeq 2000. Amplification of TCR beta CDR3 regions was carried out from RNA transcripts. The TCR CDR3 was subjected to a first round of RT-PCR using the HTBI primer set and the Qiagen OneStep RT-PCR kit. The public reads were run again by TCRdb, first through fastp at Q25 and then through MiXCR, and only productive beta chains were kept. Rows with one shared CDR3 protein collapse into an entry with the most common genes and DNA. The sample table shows some 620,000 distinct CDR3 sequences, and roughly 17% are seen once. 3.8% of the sample belongs to the ten largest clones. The source material was blood. These receptors were collected from a woman younger than 45 with Graves' hyperthyroidism.

This clonotype has more than one count but fewer than ten. This chain joins TRBV7-2 and TRBJ2-1, with D possibly being TRBD2 (6 bases). The CDR3 runs to 13 residues. Trimming shortened V by 1 base and J by 15 bases, and 16 bases separated the two germline ends. The germline gives CDR1 SGHTA, CDR2 FQGNSA. CDR3: CASSLGETRRRFF. The CDR3 DNA is TGTGCCAGCAGCTTAGGGGAGACTAGAAGGAGGTTCTTC.

The chain uses TRBV6-1 and TRBJ1-3, with D unclear. The V gene's germline CDR1 is MNHNS and CDR2 SASEGT. The CDR3 runs 14 residues. Deletions cut 5 bases from V and 3 bases from J, with 11 bases between. In DNA, the CDR3 is TGTGCCAGCAGTAACGGGGAGTATGGAAACACCATATATTTT. As protein: CASSNGEYGNTIYF.

This clonotype has a count of ten or more. V usage is TRBV30 and J usage is TRBJ2-3; weak D call: TRBD2 (5 bases). The CDR3 contains 14 residues. CDR1 is GTSNPN and CDR2 is SVGIG in the germline V gene (reference sequence). V lost 0 bases to trimming and J lost 6 bases, with 13 bases between them. The DNA of the CDR3 is TGTGCCTGGAGTGTAAAGCGGAAGGCGGATACGCAGTATTTT. Protein product: CAWSVKRKADTQYF.

The table lists this clonotype with a few counts. This chain uses TRBV30 with TRBJ2-7, with a tentative D call TRBD1 (5 bases). Trimming removed 0 bases from V and 1 base from J, with 10 bases in between. The CDR3 has 14 residues. Germline V CDR1 and CDR2: GTSNPN, SVGIG (reference sequence). This CDR3 is CAWSVGQGSYEQYF. The CDR3, as DNA: TGTGCCTGGAGTGTAGGGCAGGGTTCCTACGAGCAGTACTTC.